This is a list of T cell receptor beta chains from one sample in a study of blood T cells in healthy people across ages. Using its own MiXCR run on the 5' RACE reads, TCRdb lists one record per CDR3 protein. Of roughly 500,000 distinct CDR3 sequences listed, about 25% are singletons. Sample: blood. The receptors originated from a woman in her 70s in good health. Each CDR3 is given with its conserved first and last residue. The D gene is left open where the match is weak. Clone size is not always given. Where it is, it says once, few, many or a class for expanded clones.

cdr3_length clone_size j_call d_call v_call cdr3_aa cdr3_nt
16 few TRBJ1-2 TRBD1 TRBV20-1 CSAPAAFETGGAGYTF TGCAGTGCCCCGGCAGCCTTCGAGACAGGGGGCGCTGGCTACACCTTC
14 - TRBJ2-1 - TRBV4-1 CASSQVSGYNEQFF TGCGCCAGCAGCCAAGTTAGTGGCTACAATGAGCAGTTCTTC
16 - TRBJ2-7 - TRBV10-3 CAISVGEGLRSYEQYF TGTGCCATCAGTGTAGGGGAAGGATTACGCTCCTACGAGCAGTACTTC
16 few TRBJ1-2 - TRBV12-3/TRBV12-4 CASSPHSSPNQWGYTF TGTGCCAGCAGTCCCCATAGTAGTCCGAATCAGTGGGGCTACACCTTC
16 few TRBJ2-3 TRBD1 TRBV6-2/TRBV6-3 CASRTERDRGRDTQYF TGTGCCAGCAGGACGGAGCGGGACAGGGGGCGAGATACGCAGTATTTT
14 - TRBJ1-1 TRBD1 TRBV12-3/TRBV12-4 CASRNTQGANEAFF TGTGCCAGCAGAAATACCCAGGGGGCGAATGAAGCTTTCTTT
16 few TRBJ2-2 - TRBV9 CASSAGHYLNTGELFF TGTGCCAGCAGCGCTGGACATTACCTGAACACCGGGGAGCTGTTTTTT
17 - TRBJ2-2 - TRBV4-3 CASSQGKLVGDTGELFF TGCGCCAGCAGCCAGGGGAAGTTGGTGGGGGACACCGGGGAGCTGTTTTTT
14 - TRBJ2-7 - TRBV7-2 CASSFGGETYEQYF TGTGCCAGCAGCTTCGGCGGGGAGACCTACGAGCAGTACTTC
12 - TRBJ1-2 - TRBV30 CARGGPDRGYTF TGTGCCCGGGGGGGACCAGACAGGGGCTACACCTTC
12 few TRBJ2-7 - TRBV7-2 CASRGSGNEQYF TGTGCCAGCAGGGGGTCGGGAAACGAGCAGTACTTC
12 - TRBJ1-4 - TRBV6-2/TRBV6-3 CASSLVVEKLFF TGTGCCAGCAGTCTCGTCGTTGAAAAACTGTTTTTT
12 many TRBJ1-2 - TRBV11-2 CASSLENYGYTF TGTGCCAGCAGCCTAGAGAACTATGGCTACACCTTC
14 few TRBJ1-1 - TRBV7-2 CASSLLRQNTEAFF TGTGCCAGCAGCTTGCTCCGGCAGAACACTGAAGCTTTCTTT
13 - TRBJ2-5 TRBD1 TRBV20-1 CSQANTGEETQYF TGCAGTCAAGCCAATACAGGGGAAGAGACCCAGTACTTC
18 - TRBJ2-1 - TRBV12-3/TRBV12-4 CASSLNSEGTGTYNEQFF TGTGCCAGCAGTTTAAACTCGGAGGGGACGGGCACCTACAATGAGCAGTTCTTC
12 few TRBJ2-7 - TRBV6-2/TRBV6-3 CASSYSGGEQYF TGTGCCAGCAGTTACTCGGGCGGGGAGCAGTACTTC
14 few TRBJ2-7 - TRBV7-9 CASSLAGHHYEQYF TGTGCCAGCAGCTTAGCGGGACACCACTACGAGCAGTACTTC
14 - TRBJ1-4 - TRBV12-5 CASGSGAEGEKLFF TGTGCTAGTGGTTCGGGAGCTGAAGGTGAAAAACTGTTTTTT
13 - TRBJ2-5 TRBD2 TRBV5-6 CASGRGEQETQYF TGTGCCAGCGGCCGGGGGGAACAAGAGACCCAGTACTTC
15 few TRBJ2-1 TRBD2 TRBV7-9 CASSSGSGANNEQFF TGTGCCAGCAGCTCGGGGAGCGGGGCCAACAATGAGCAGTTCTTC
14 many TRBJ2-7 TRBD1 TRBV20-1 CSATGTATSYEQYF TGCAGTGCAACCGGGACAGCTACCTCCTACGAGCAGTACTTC
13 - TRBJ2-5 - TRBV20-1 CSAPRGYQETQYF TGCAGTGCTCCCCGGGGGTACCAAGAGACCCAGTACTTC